This T cell receptor (beta chain) appears in the sequencing data of a study of T cell responses to AZD1222 COVID-19 vaccine. For the study at large: Second doses that came at about 4 or about 12 weeks were put together.

This CDR3 comprises 13 residues. Trimming took off 2 bases at V and 6 bases at J, with 7 bases between the two ends. Germline values: CDR1 LGHDT, CDR2 YNNKEL (reference sequence). Method: immunoSEQ multiplex PCR; TCRdb's copy keeps in-frame clones and lacks some. The table records 65,000 to 75,000 clones, around 84% of them present only once. Regarding the study as a whole: Most donors were white British, females outnumbered males, and clonal diversity was possibly underestimated.

This clone occurred many times. The antigen is undetermined. This receptor was obtained from an adult in good health. The chain uses TRBV3-1 (or the pseudogene TRBV3-2) and TRBJ2-2, with no clear D. The input for sequencing was peripheral blood, taken on day 0 of AZD1222 vaccination. CDR3 nucleotide sequence: TGTGCCAGCAGCCAACAGTCAGCCGGGGAGCTGTTTTTT. It encodes CASSQQSAGELFF.